The clone carrying this TCR beta chain was seen a handful of times. TCRdb independently ran MiXCR on the RT-PCR reads; one entry per CDR3 protein. Among approximately 90,000 distinct CDR3 sequences listed, 5% were seen once. These data come from a study of patients and donors after allogeneic stem cell transplantation. V lost 5 bases and J 2 bases, leaving 15 bases between the germline ends. This CDR3 has 15 amino acids. From germline, CDR1 is MDHEN and CDR2 SYDVKM. The TCR sequence derives from a human donor who was either an allogeneic HSCT recipient or a stem cell or donor lymphocyte infusion donor (not recorded which). It is not recorded whose cells these are; they may come from a transplant donor. The chain recombines TRBV28 with TRBJ2-5; a weak D match, TRBD2 (7 bases). Specimen: blood, either unsorted or a sorted T cell fraction (not recorded which). CDR3 DNA sequence: TGTGCCAGCAGTCCCCGGGGGGCGGGACAAGAGACCCAGTACTTC. Amino acid sequence: CASSPRGAGQETQYF.